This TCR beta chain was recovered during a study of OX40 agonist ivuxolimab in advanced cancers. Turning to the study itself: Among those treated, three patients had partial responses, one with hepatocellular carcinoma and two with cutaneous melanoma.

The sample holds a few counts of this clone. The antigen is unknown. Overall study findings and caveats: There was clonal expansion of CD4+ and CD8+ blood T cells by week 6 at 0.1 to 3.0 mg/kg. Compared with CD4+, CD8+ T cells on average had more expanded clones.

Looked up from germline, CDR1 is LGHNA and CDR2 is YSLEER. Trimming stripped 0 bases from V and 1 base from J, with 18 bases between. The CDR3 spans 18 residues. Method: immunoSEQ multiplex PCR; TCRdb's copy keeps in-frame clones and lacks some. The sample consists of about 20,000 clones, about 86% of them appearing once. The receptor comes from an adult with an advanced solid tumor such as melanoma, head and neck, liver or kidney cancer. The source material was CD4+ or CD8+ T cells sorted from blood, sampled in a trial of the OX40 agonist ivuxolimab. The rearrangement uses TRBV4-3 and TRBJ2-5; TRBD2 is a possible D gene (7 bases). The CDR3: CASSQDLPGGLLQETQYF. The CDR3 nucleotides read TGCGCCAGCAGCCAAGATCTCCCCGGGGGGCTCCTCCAAGAGACCCAGTACTTC.